This entry concerns a single T cell receptor beta chain. Antigen unknown. Patients with a history of autoimmune disease or on systemic immunosuppression were excluded. This sample is drawn from a study of OX40 agonist ivuxolimab in advanced cancers. Study as a whole: Patients were infused with ivuxolimab every 2 weeks at 0.01 to 10 mg/kg. Study results and caveats: It was not determined which antigens were specifically recognized by the peripheral T cells that had undergone clonal expansion. Clonal expansion was seen in CD4+ and CD8+ blood T cells by week 6 at 0.1 to 3.0 mg/kg.

Profiling relied on immunoSEQ multiplex PCR, and the TCRdb table lists in-frame clones only, not all of them. The sample includes tens of thousands of clones, around 93% of them seen just once. Germline loops: CDR1 MNHEY, CDR2 SMNVEV (reference sequence). The ends lost 5 bases at V and 5 bases at J; junction bases unmatched: 6. This CDR3 has 15 residues. The sample in question was CD4+ or CD8+ T cells sorted from blood, obtained in a trial of the OX40 agonist ivuxolimab. The TCR originated in an adult with an advanced solid tumor such as melanoma, head and neck, liver or kidney cancer. V is TRBV27 and J is TRBJ2-2; 9 bases match TRBD1. This chain's CDR3 is CASSATGGYTGELFF. The CDR3 bases are TGTGCCAGCAGTGCGACAGGGGGTTATACCGGGGAGCTGTTTTTT.